This TCR beta chain was recovered during a study of human thymus T cells. Data came from immunoSEQ multiplex PCR; TCRdb stores just in-frame clones and leaves some out. The repertoire has roughly 60,000 clones, approximately 95% of them found once; the top ten carry less than 7%. Germline CDR1 MNHNY, CDR2 SVGAGI (reference sequence). The CDR3 contains 14 residues. After removal of 7 bases from V and 6 bases from J, the junction contained 8 bases not matched to a gene. A roughly 0.45-1 mL peripheral blood aliquot was taken intraoperatively from four of eight donors. The sequence was obtained from a boy in the first two years of life with a congenital heart defect but otherwise immunologically healthy. This chain links TRBV6-6 with TRBJ1-2; 10 bases match TRBD1. Sequenced sample: blood. The CDR3 sequence is CASTWSGTGDGYTF. The CDR3 DNA follows: TGTGCCAGCACCTGGAGCGGGACAGGGGATGGCTACACCTTC.